These 5 T cell receptor beta chains came from one sample sequenced in a study of control samples from healthy donors and cancer patients. Data came from immunoSEQ multiplex PCR; TCRdb stores just in-frame clones and leaves some out. This sample has 60,000 to 75,000 clones, with over 70% found just once. Sequencing input: blood. Source of these receptors: a middle-aged man in good health.

The chain joins TRBV9 to TRBJ2-1; the D gene is possibly TRBD2 (5 bases). This CDR3 contains 14 residues. The germline gives CDR1 SGDLS, CDR2 YYNGEE. Trimming shortened V by 2 bases and J by 2 bases, and 8 bases separated the two germline ends. The CDR3 protein is CASSVVGAYNEQFF. In DNA, the CDR3 is TGTGCCAGCAGCGTCGTGGGAGCCTACAATGAGCAGTTCTTC.

The rearrangement links TRBV7-2 to TRBJ1-5; D not certain. Trimming cost V 1 base and J 3 bases, with 10 bases left between them. The CDR3 runs to 15 residues. Germline V gene sequence: CDR1 SGHTA, CDR2 FQGNSA. The CDR3: CASSLVDKPNQPQHF. Written as DNA, the CDR3 is TGTGCCAGCAGCTTAGTTGATAAACCCAATCAGCCCCAGCATTTT.

V and J are TRBV3-1 (or the pseudogene TRBV3-2) and TRBJ1-5, with D perhaps matching TRBD1 (6 bases). Germline V gene data show CDR1 as LGHDT and CDR2 as YNNKEL (reference sequence). The V end was cut by 1 base, the J end by 2 bases, with 9 bases between. This CDR3 contains 15 residues. CDR3 in DNA: TGTGCCAGCAGCCAAGGTCGACAGGGCAATCAGCCCCAGCATTTT. Translated, it gives CASSQGRQGNQPQHF.

This chain links TRBV6-5 with TRBJ1-2; TRBD1 matches 8 bases. Germline trimming cut 7 bases from V and 9 bases from J; bases unmatched to any gene: 4. Germline V lookup: CDR1 MNHEY, CDR2 SVGAGI. This CDR3 contains 11 residues. CDR3 protein: CASIGQGSYTF. CDR3 nucleotide sequence: TGTGCCAGCATAGGACAGGGCAGCTACACCTTC.

The chain links TRBV5-1 to TRBJ2-1; 11 positions agree with TRBD1. CDR3 length: 14 residues. V was clipped by 4 bases and J by 8 bases; unmatched bases: 5. Germline CDR1 is SGHRS and CDR2 is YFSETQ. CDR3 protein: CASSPRTGGDEQFF. CDR3 DNA: TGCGCCAGCAGCCCAAGGACAGGGGGCGATGAGCAGTTCTTC.